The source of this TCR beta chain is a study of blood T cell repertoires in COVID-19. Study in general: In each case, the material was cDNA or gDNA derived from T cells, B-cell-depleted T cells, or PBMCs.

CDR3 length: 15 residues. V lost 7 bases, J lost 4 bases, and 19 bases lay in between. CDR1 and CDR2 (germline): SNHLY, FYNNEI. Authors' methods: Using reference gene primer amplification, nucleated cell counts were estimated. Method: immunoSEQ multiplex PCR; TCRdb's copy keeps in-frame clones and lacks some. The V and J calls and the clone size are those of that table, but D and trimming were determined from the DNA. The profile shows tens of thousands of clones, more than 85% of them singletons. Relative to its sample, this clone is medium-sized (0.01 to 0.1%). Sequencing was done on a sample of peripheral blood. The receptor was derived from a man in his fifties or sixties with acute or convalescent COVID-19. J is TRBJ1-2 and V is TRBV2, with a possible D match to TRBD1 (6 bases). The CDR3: CASNPPGALAYGYTF. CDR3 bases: TGTGCCAGCAACCCACCAGGGGCCCTGGCCTATGGCTACACCTTC. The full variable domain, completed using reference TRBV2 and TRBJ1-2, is EPEVTQTPSHQVTQMGQEVILRCVPISNHLYFYWYRQILGQKVEFLVSFYNNEISEKSEIFDDQFSVERPDGSNFTLKIRSTKLEDSAMYFCASNPPGALAYGYTFGSGTRLTVV.